These 23 T cell receptor beta chains came from one sample sequenced in a study of long-term antiretroviral therapy in people with HIV. They ran version v3.0 of the immunoSEQ assay at survey level. The data were produced by immunoSEQ multiplex PCR, yet TCRdb's version contains in-frame clones alone and is incomplete. The sample contains 25,000 or so clones, about 93% of which appear only once. The starting material was unsorted PBMCs, obtained 6.2 years after starting antiretroviral therapy. The source is a middle-aged man with HIV.

The rearrangement uses TRBV19 and TRBJ2-3; D is perhaps TRBD2 (6 bases). CDR3 size: 15 residues. Germline values: CDR1 LNHDA, CDR2 SQIVND (reference sequence). V dropped 1 base and J dropped 1 base, with 9 bases sitting between them. DNA for the CDR3: TGTGCCAGTAGTATAGGGCGGGGACGCACAGATACGCAGTATTTT. As protein: CASSIGRGRTDTQYF. The variable domain in full, with the rest retrieved from reference TRBV19 and TRBJ2-3, is DGGITQSPKYLFRKEGQNVTLSCEQNLNHDAMYWYRQDPGQGLRLIYYSQIVNDFQKGDIAEGYSVSREKKESFPLTVTSAQKNPTAFYLCASSIGRGRTDTQYFGPGTRLTVL.

DNA for the CDR3: TGTGCCAGCAGGACTCCGGGACTAGCGCATAAAAGCACAGATACGCAGTATTTT. Protein product: CASRTPGLAHKSTDTQYF. The V and J genes are TRBV28 and TRBJ2-3; the match to TRBD2 covers 10 bases. J was trimmed by 0 bases and V by 6 bases; bases with no gene match: 12. CDR3 size: 18 residues. CDR1 is MDHEN, CDR2 SYDVKM, per germline.

The rearrangement uses TRBV19 and TRBJ2-5; TRBD2 might be the D (6 bases). CDR3 size: 13 residues. Germline V lookup: CDR1 LNHDA, CDR2 SQIVND (reference sequence). V lost 5 bases, J lost 5 bases, and 12 bases lay in between. The DNA of the CDR3 is TGTGCCAGTAGTGCATGGGACTTGGAGACCCAGTACTTC. This codes for CASSAWDLETQYF.

The chain employs TRBV2 and TRBJ2-5; tentatively, D is TRBD1 (5 bases). Trimming removed 9 bases at V and 4 bases at J, with 9 bases between. The V gene's germline CDR1 is SNHLY and CDR2 FYNNEI. CDR3 length: 11 amino acids. In DNA form, the CDR3 reads TGTGCCAGTGGTCAGGGAGAGACCCAGTACTTC. Translated, it gives CASGQGETQYF.

The rearrangement joins TRBV4-3 to TRBJ2-1; 13 bases match TRBD2. After removal of 2 bases from V and 8 bases from J, the junction contained 6 bases not matched to a gene. The CDR3 extends over 16 amino acids. Germline CDR1 LGHNA, CDR2 YSLEER. The DNA for the CDR3 is TGCGCCAGCAGCCAAACCGGGACTAGCGGGAACGATGAGCAGTTCTTC. Translation gives CASSQTGTSGNDEQFF.

The count of this clone is one. This rearrangement joins TRBV27 to TRBJ2-1, with D unclear. The CDR3 loop spans 16 amino acids. CDR1 is MNHEY, CDR2 SMNVEV, per germline (reference sequence). Deletions cut 5 bases from V and 0 bases from J, with 14 bases between. The CDR3 nucleotides read TGTGCCAGCAGTGTGAGCAATCCGAGCTCCTACAATGAGCAGTTCTTC. Translating it yields CASSVSNPSSYNEQFF.

The chain has TRBV6-6 and TRBJ2-7, with a weak D call TRBD2 (6 bases). V shed 2 bases and J shed 6 bases, with 8 bases lying between them. Germline lookup yields CDR1 MNHNY and CDR2 SVGAGI (reference sequence). CDR3 size: 12 residues. This chain's CDR3 is CASSYRGGEQYF. CDR3 DNA sequence: TGTGCCAGCAGTTACAGGGGAGGCGAGCAGTACTTC.

The chain's CDR3 is CASSLEGTGGEKLFF. CDR3 DNA sequence: TGCGCCAGCAGCCTGGAAGGGACAGGGGGTGAAAAACTGTTTTTT. The rearrangement links TRBV5-1 to TRBJ1-4; 11 bases match TRBD1. The V gene end was trimmed by 4 bases and the J gene end by 7 bases; junction bases not matched to a gene: 6. Germline V gene sequence: CDR1 SGHRS, CDR2 YFSETQ. This CDR3 has 15 amino acids.

The J gene is TRBJ1-2, the V gene TRBV5-8; the match to TRBD1 covers 7 bases. The CDR3 covers 15 residues. V gave up 7 bases and J gave up 4 bases; unmatched junction bases: 13. Germline loops: CDR1 SGHTS, CDR2 YDEGEE. The CDR3 DNA reads TGTGCCAGCGGGATAGGTACCGGGACAGTCTATGGCTACACCTTC. Translating it yields CASGIGTGTVYGYTF.

This clone was seen a single time. V and J are TRBV25-1 and TRBJ2-3; 7 nucleotides agree with TRBD1. The CDR3 totals 11 residues. The ends lost 7 bases at V and 10 bases at J; junction bases unmatched: 5. Germline CDR1 is MGHDK and CDR2 is SYGVNS. The CDR3 coding sequence is TGTGCCAGCACTAGGACAGGTCCGCAGTATTTT. Amino acids: CASTRTGPQYF.

V is TRBV2 and J is TRBJ1-5; D might be TRBD1 (5 bases). The CDR3 is 16 residues long. CDR1 is SNHLY, CDR2 FYNNEI, per germline. Trimming stripped 8 bases from V and 5 bases from J, with 22 bases between. The CDR3 sequence: CASLPGGATSDQPQHF. CDR3 DNA: TGTGCCAGCCTCCCGGGAGGGGCGACCTCCGATCAGCCCCAGCATTTT.

The rearrangement joins TRBV7-9 to TRBJ2-1; D is undetermined. The V and J ends lost 2 bases and 5 bases respectively, with 4 bases between them. Germline V gene sequence: CDR1 SEHNR, CDR2 FQNEAQ (reference sequence). This CDR3 has 12 amino acids. CDR3: CASSLSDNEQFF. CDR3 in DNA: TGTGCCAGCAGCTTAAGCGACAATGAGCAGTTCTTC.

The chain has TRBV7-2 and TRBJ2-7, with D perhaps matching TRBD1 (6 bases). Trimming removed 2 bases at V and 3 bases at J, with 17 bases between. This CDR3 has 16 residues. CDR1 is SGHTA, CDR2 FQGNSA, per germline. The CDR3 loop reads CASSLNPSGAYYEQYF. CDR3 DNA: TGTGCCAGCAGCTTAAATCCTTCAGGGGCCTACTACGAGCAGTACTTC.

V gene TRBV19 combines with J gene TRBJ2-6, with 8 bases identical to TRBD1. The CDR3 is 20 amino acids. Germline V gives CDR1 LNHDA, CDR2 SQIVND (reference sequence). With V trimmed by 5 bases and J by 3 bases, 18 bases remained unmatched. The DNA of the CDR3 is TGTGCCAGTAGTTTCGTCGGGGCGGGCAGGGGGCAGAGTGGGGCCAACGTCCTGACTTTC. Its protein product is CASSFVGAGRGQSGANVLTF.

The V gene is TRBV12-5, the J gene TRBJ2-7; perhaps TRBD1 as D (5 bases). The V end was cut by 4 bases, the J end by 5 bases, with 27 bases between. This CDR3 has 18 amino acids. Germline V gene data show CDR1 as LGHNT and CDR2 as FRNRAP. CDR3 in amino acids: CASGSVFPQGVLGNEQYF. In DNA form, the CDR3 reads TGTGCTAGTGGTTCCGTTTTTCCGCAGGGTGTCCTAGGAAACGAGCAGTACTTC.

The CDR3 DNA follows: TGTGCCAGCAGTGAGGGACAGGGGAAATTAGGAGCTTTCTTT. Amino acid sequence: CASSEGQGKLGAFF. V usage is TRBV6-6 and J usage is TRBJ1-1; 10 bases line up with TRBD1. CDR3 length: 14 residues. The germline V gene encodes CDR1 MNHNY and CDR2 SVGAGI (reference sequence). V lost 5 bases, J lost 10 bases, and 10 bases stayed unmatched.

The V gene is TRBV7-9, the J gene TRBJ2-5, with D perhaps assigned TRBD1 or TRBD2 (5 bases each). V was pared by 5 bases and J by 1 base, with 14 bases between. This CDR3 comprises 15 residues. In germline, CDR1 is SEHNR, CDR2 FQNEAQ (reference sequence). CDR3 region: CASSARFGGQETQYF. CDR3 DNA: TGTGCCAGCAGCGCGAGATTTGGGGGCCAAGAGACCCAGTACTTC.

The chain combines TRBV4-3 with TRBJ1-6, with D possibly being TRBD1 (5 bases). Looked up from germline, CDR1 is LGHNA and CDR2 is YSLEER. V lost 1 base to trimming and J lost 10 bases, with 14 bases between them. The CDR3 runs 15 residues. The CDR3 is CASSQGGDVRSPLHF. The CDR3, as DNA: TGCGCCAGCAGCCAAGGGGGGGATGTACGGTCACCCCTCCACTTT.

V gene TRBV5-6 combines with J gene TRBJ2-7; D is possibly TRBD2 (6 bases). This CDR3 has 15 residues. CDR1 SGHDT and CDR2 YYEEEE come from the germline V gene. Trimming cost V 0 bases and J 0 bases, with 10 bases left between them. The CDR3 protein is CASSLGSGSSYEQYF. The CDR3, as DNA: TGTGCCAGCAGCTTGGGGTCCGGGAGCTCCTACGAGCAGTACTTC.

The J gene is TRBJ2-7, the V gene TRBV18, with TRBD2 as a possible D gene (6 bases). The CDR3 is 15 amino acids. Germline CDR1 reads KGHSH; CDR2 reads LQKENI. Trimming took off 3 bases at V and 4 bases at J, with 16 bases between the two ends. This CDR3 is CASSPSREKDYEQYF. As DNA, the CDR3 is TGTGCCAGCTCACCGTCGCGGGAAAAAGATTACGAGCAGTACTTC. Combining the CDR3 with reference TRBV18 and TRBJ2-7 gives the whole variable domain NAGVMQNPRHLVRRRGQEARLRCSPMKGHSHVYWYRQLPEEGLKFMVYLQKENIIDESGMPKERFSAEFPKEGPSILRIQQVVRGDSAAYFCASSPSREKDYEQYFGPGTRLTVT.

The rearrangement joins TRBV6-5 to TRBJ1-2; D possibly corresponds to TRBD1 (5 bases). Germline-derived CDR1 and CDR2 are MNHEY and SVGAGI. The CDR3 loop spans 15 amino acids. V was shortened by 2 bases and J by 4 bases, with 14 bases between the two germline ends. This CDR3 is CASSYLTGTTYGYTF. The CDR3 DNA reads TGTGCCAGCAGTTACCTGACCGGGACGACCTATGGCTACACCTTC.

CDR3 in amino acids: CASSARGLVGDTQYF. CDR3 sequence (DNA): TGTGCCAGCAGCGCGCGGGGGCTGGTGGGAGATACGCAGTATTTT. The chain links TRBV9 to TRBJ2-3, with a tentative D call TRBD2 (7 bases). The V and J ends lost 3 bases and 5 bases respectively, with 16 bases between them. The CDR3 contains 15 residues. The germline CDR1 and CDR2 sequences are SGDLS and YYNGEE.

This sequence joins TRBV10-3 and TRBJ2-7, with 10 bases fitting TRBD2. There are 16 residues in the CDR3. V gave up 2 bases and J gave up 5 bases; unmatched junction bases: 9. Germline CDR1 is ENHRY and CDR2 is SYGVKD. The CDR3 reads CAISEPSTSGIHEQYF. DNA for the CDR3: TGTGCCATCAGTGAGCCGAGCACTAGCGGGATTCACGAGCAGTACTTC.